Each of the 16 T cell receptor beta chains below was sequenced from the same sample in a study of T cells in localized non-small cell lung cancer. Data came from immunoSEQ multiplex PCR; TCRdb stores just in-frame clones and leaves some out. The sample lists around 140,000 clones; about 89% were seen once. Here the sequenced sample was peripheral blood, taken before any cancer treatment. These receptors came from a female donor of 60 years or more with stage I lung adenocarcinoma.

The gene calls are TRBV18 and TRBJ1-4; TRBD1 is a possible D gene (6 bases). Germline CDR1 is KGHSH and CDR2 is LQKENI. The CDR3 covers 15 residues. V was pared by 3 bases and J by 4 bases, with 12 bases between. The CDR3, as DNA: TGTGCCAGCTCACCCCGGGACACCTTTAATGAAAAACTGTTTTTT. Protein: CASSPRDTFNEKLFF.

The rearrangement uses TRBV7-3 and TRBJ2-1, with 12 bases lining up with TRBD1. V was pared by 2 bases and J by 7 bases, with 6 bases of the junction left unmatched. The CDR3 loop spans 16 amino acids. Germline V gene data show CDR1 as SGHTA and CDR2 as FQGTGA. This CDR3 is CASSLGGTGGRNEQFF. CDR3 bases: TGTGCCAGCAGCTTAGGTGGGACAGGGGGCCGGAATGAGCAGTTCTTC.

The chain employs TRBV7-3 and TRBJ2-7, with 11 bases lining up with TRBD1. The J segment lost 4 bases and the V segment lost 5 bases, leaving 7 bases of the junction unmatched. Germline-derived CDR1 and CDR2 are SGHTA and FQGTGA. The CDR3 spans 15 residues. CDR3 loop: CASSPSGTGGYEQYF. Here the CDR3 DNA reads TGTGCCAGCAGCCCGTCCGGGACAGGGGGGTACGAGCAGTACTTC.

The rearrangement uses TRBV6-4 and TRBJ2-5; a possible D gene is TRBD1 (5 bases). Germline loops: CDR1 MRHNA, CDR2 SNTAGT. This CDR3 is built from 14 residues. V dropped 3 bases and J dropped 1 base, with 9 bases sitting between them. CDR3 amino acids: CASSESGAQETQYF. CDR3 DNA: TGTGCCAGCAGTGAGTCTGGGGCCCAAGAGACCCAGTACTTC.

J is TRBJ2-3 and V is TRBV28, with TRBD2 as a possible D gene (5 bases). CDR1 and CDR2 from the germline V gene are MDHEN and SYDVKM. With 3 bases removed from V and 2 bases from J, the gap between germline ends came to 12 bases. The CDR3 has 15 amino acids. CDR3 DNA sequence: TGTGCCAGCAGTTTGTCGGGGAAAAACACAGATACGCAGTATTTT. Translating it yields CASSLSGKNTDTQYF.

The chain combines TRBV5-1 with TRBJ1-3; the match to TRBD1 covers 9 bases. CDR3 length: 16 amino acids. Trimming took 3 bases from V and 2 from J; bases not matched to a gene: 6. Germline CDR1 and CDR2: SGHRS and YFSETQ. Written as DNA, the CDR3 is TGCGCCAGCAGCTCTAAGACAGGGGGAACTGGAAACACCATATATTTT. This sequence encodes CASSSKTGGTGNTIYF.

The chain links TRBV6-1 to TRBJ2-7; 7 nucleotides match TRBD1. The germline CDR1 and CDR2 sequences are MNHNS and SASEGT. After removal of 6 bases from V and 4 bases from J, the junction contained 9 bases not matched to a gene. The CDR3 sequence is 14 residues long. Here the CDR3 reads CASRGTARGYEQYF. DNA of the CDR3: TGTGCCAGCAGGGGGACAGCCCGAGGGTACGAGCAGTACTTC.

The rearrangement joins TRBV29-1 to TRBJ2-2; D is undetermined. CDR1 and CDR2 (germline): SQVTM, ANQGSEA. CDR3 size: 14 residues. With 7 bases removed from V and 0 bases from J, the gap between germline ends came to 12 bases. The CDR3 DNA reads TGCAGCGCTAGGGTACTGTCGAACACCGGGGAGCTGTTTTTT. Translating gives CSARVLSNTGELFF.

The chain has TRBV10-3 and TRBJ2-5; 7 positions agree with TRBD2. Trimming removed 0 bases from V and 9 bases from J; junction bases left unmatched: 10. CDR1 ENHRY and CDR2 SYGVKD come from the germline V gene. The CDR3 has 15 residues. The CDR3 is CAISESGEGRDPQYF. The CDR3 nucleotides read TGTGCCATCAGTGAGTCGGGGGAGGGTAGGGACCCCCAGTACTTC.

The V call is TRBV7-8, the J call TRBJ1-2, with 7 bases that match TRBD1. CDR1 SGHVS and CDR2 FQNEAQ come from the germline V gene. V was clipped by 6 bases and J by 5 bases; unmatched bases: 15. The CDR3 length is 16 residues. Written as DNA, the CDR3 is TGTGCCAGCAGTCCTAGCGACAGGGCCGGGGCATATGGCTACACCTTC. Protein product: CASSPSDRAGAYGYTF.

The chain carries TRBV7-9 and TRBJ1-4; a possible D gene is TRBD1 (5 bases). This CDR3 is 14 amino acids long. The germline V and J ends were trimmed by 5 bases and 8 bases, with 15 bases remaining between them. The germline CDR1 and CDR2 sequences are SEHNR and FQNEAQ (reference sequence). The CDR3 coding sequence is TGTGCCAGCAGCCCGGGAGGAGGGGACGAAAAACTGTTTTTT. Protein product: CASSPGGGDEKLFF.

A few counts support this clone. The gene calls are TRBV14 and TRBJ1-4; 7 bases map to TRBD1. The CDR3 loop spans 13 amino acids. The V and J ends lost 6 bases and 8 bases, in that order; junction bases with no gene match: 6. In germline, CDR1 is SGHDN, CDR2 FVKESK. CDR3 loop: CASRRTGEEKLFF. CDR3 DNA: TGTGCCAGCAGACGCACAGGGGAGGAAAAACTGTTTTTT.

The chain links TRBV15 to TRBJ1-5; D is perhaps TRBD1 (6 bases). The V end lost 0 bases, the J end lost 7 bases, and 13 bases lay between the germline ends. CDR3 length: 15 amino acids. CDR1 and CDR2 (germline): LNHNV, YYDKDF (reference sequence). CDR3 DNA: TGTGCCACCAGCAGAGATCGAGGGGGAGGGCAGCCCCAGCATTTT. This translates into CATSRDRGGGQPQHF. The whole variable domain, remainder taken from reference TRBV15 and TRBJ1-5, is DAMVIQNPRYQVTQFGKPVTLSCSQTLNHNVMYWYQQKSSQAPKLLFHYYDKDFNNEADTPDNFQSRRPNTSFCFLDIRSPGLGDTAMYLCATSRDRGGGQPQHFGDGTRLSIL.

The chain recombines TRBV5-8 with TRBJ2-7; TRBD2 aligns across 9 bases. Germline trimming cut 1 base from V and 6 bases from J; bases unmatched to any gene: 5. Germline CDR1 SGHTS, CDR2 YDEGEE. This CDR3 has 14 residues. The CDR3 loop reads CASSLLAGVAEQYF. For the CDR3, the DNA is TGTGCCAGCAGCTTGTTAGCGGGAGTTGCCGAGCAGTACTTC.

V and J are TRBV7-9 and TRBJ2-1; D might be TRBD2 (6 bases). Germline-derived CDR1 and CDR2 are SEHNR and FQNEAQ (reference sequence). The CDR3 runs 13 residues. The V end was cut by 6 bases, the J end by 1 base, with 7 bases between. The DNA for the CDR3 is TGTGCCAGCAGTCTAGCGTCCTACAATGAGCAGTTCTTC. Protein sequence: CASSLASYNEQFF.

This clone was found once. The chain combines TRBV18 with TRBJ1-1; D remains ambiguous. The CDR3 extends over 16 amino acids. Germline lookup yields CDR1 KGHSH and CDR2 LQKENI. Trimming pared 4 bases from V and 0 bases from J, leaving 15 bases between. This chain's CDR3 is CASSLTPPGLNTEAFF. CDR3 in DNA: TGTGCCAGCTCACTCACTCCCCCGGGCCTGAACACTGAAGCTTTCTTT. The complete variable domain, with remaining parts taken from reference TRBV18 and TRBJ1-1, reads NAGVMQNPRHLVRRRGQEARLRCSPMKGHSHVYWYRQLPEEGLKFMVYLQKENIIDESGMPKERFSAEFPKEGPSILRIQQVVRGDSAAYFCASSLTPPGLNTEAFFGQGTRLTVV.